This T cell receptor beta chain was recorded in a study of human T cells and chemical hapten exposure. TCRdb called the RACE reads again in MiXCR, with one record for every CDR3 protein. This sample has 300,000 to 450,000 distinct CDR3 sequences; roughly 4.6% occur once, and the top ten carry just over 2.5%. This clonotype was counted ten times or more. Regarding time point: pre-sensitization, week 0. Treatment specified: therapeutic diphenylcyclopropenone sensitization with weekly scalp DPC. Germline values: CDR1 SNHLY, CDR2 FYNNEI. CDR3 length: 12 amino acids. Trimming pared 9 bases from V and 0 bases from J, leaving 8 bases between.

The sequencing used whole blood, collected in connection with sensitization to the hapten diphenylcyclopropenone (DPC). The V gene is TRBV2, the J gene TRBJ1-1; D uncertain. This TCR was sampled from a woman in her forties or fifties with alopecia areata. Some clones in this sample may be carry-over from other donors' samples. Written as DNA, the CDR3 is TGTGCCAGTGCCACGGTGAACACTGAAGCTTTCTTT. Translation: CASATVNTEAFF. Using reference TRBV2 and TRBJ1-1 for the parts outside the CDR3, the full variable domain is EPEVTQTPSHQVTQMGQEVILRCVPISNHLYFYWYRQILGQKVEFLVSFYNNEISEKSEIFDDQFSVERPDGSNFTLKIRSTKLEDSAMYFCASATVNTEAFFGQGTRLTVV.